The rows below give T cell receptor beta chains drawn from one sample of a study of blood T cell repertoires in COVID-19. The data were produced by immunoSEQ multiplex PCR, yet TCRdb's version contains in-frame clones alone and is incomplete. Of about 130,000 clones in the sample, 60% to 80% were seen once. Sequencing was performed on peripheral blood. The receptors stem from a man aged 55-75 years who had recovered from COVID-19. Both conserved end residues are part of each CDR3. The D gene is left open where the match is weak. Only some rows state a clone size, as once, few, many or a class for expanded clones.

j_call | v_call | d_call | clone_size | cdr3_aa | cdr3_nt
TRBJ1-4 | TRBV3-1/TRBV3-2 | . | . | CASSQVQGGNEKLFF | TGTGCCAGCAGCCAAGTTCAAGGGGGTAATGAAAAACTGTTTTTT
TRBJ1-2 | TRBV24-1 | . | . | CATSDSGSGYTF | TGTGCCACCAGTGACTCAGGGTCTGGCTACACCTTC
TRBJ2-3 | TRBV5-1 | TRBD2 | . | CASRDVAGKDTQYF | TGCGCCAGCAGAGACGTAGCGGGGAAAGATACGCAGTATTTT
TRBJ1-1 | TRBV2 | TRBD1 | . | CASKRTGSYNFDTEAFF | TGTGCCAGCAAGCGGACAGGGAGCTATAACTTCGACACTGAAGCTTTCTTT
TRBJ2-5 | TRBV12-5 | TRBD1 | few | CASGLALGAGGQETQYF | TGTGCTAGTGGTTTGGCTTTGGGGGCAGGGGGCCAAGAGACCCAGTACTTC
TRBJ2-7 | TRBV4-1 | . | . | CASSPPGVNSYEQYF | TGCGCCAGCAGCCCCCCGGGGGTGAACTCCTACGAGCAGTACTTC
TRBJ2-7 | TRBV6-5 | TRBD1 | once | CASSYPGTGAYEQYF | TGTGCCAGCAGTTACCCCGGGACAGGAGCCTACGAGCAGTACTTC
TRBJ2-1 | TRBV11-2 | TRBD2 | . | CASSGMGAGGEQFF | TGTGCCAGCAGCGGGATGGGGGCGGGGGGCGAGCAGTTCTTC
TRBJ1-6 | TRBV9 | . | few | CASSVLGGGGSPLHF | TGTGCCAGCAGCGTACTCGGGGGGGGAGGATCACCCCTCCACTTT
TRBJ1-4 | TRBV7-2 | . | . | CASRAGFEGEKLFF | TGTGCCAGCAGGGCGGGATTCGAGGGGGAAAAACTGTTTTTT
TRBJ1-1 | TRBV10-3 | TRBD1 | . | CAISGTGTLENTEAFF | TGTGCCATCAGTGGGACAGGGACATTGGAGAACACTGAAGCTTTCTTT
TRBJ2-7 | TRBV6-5 | TRBD2 | . | CASRLGLAGDEQYF | TGTGCCAGCAGACTTGGACTAGCGGGGGACGAGCAGTACTTC
TRBJ2-7 | TRBV7-2 | . | . | CASSLAGRGSYEQYF | TGTGCCAGCAGCTTAGCGGGGAGAGGCTCCTACGAGCAGTACTTC
TRBJ2-3 | TRBV9 | TRBD2 | . | CASSSHSGSADTQYF | TGTGCCAGCAGCTCTCATAGCGGGAGCGCAGATACGCAGTATTTT
TRBJ2-2 | TRBV2 | . | . | CASAVGSGAGELFF | TGTGCCAGCGCTGTCGGTTCAGGGGCCGGGGAGCTGTTTTTT
TRBJ2-3 | TRBV9 | TRBD2 | . | CASSAGRVSSGADTQYF | TGTGCCAGCAGCGCGGGGCGAGTGTCTAGCGGGGCAGATACGCAGTATTTT
TRBJ2-1 | TRBV7-8 | TRBD2 | . | CASSSYRGGTNEQFF | TGTGCCAGCAGCTCTTATCGGGGGGGGACCAATGAGCAGTTCTTC
TRBJ2-3 | TRBV25-1 | . | . | CASSRRGATQYF | TGTGCCAGCAGCCGCCGGGGGGCTACGCAGTATTTT
TRBJ2-5 | TRBV10-3 | . | . | CAISGGDSGETQYF | TGTGCCATCAGTGGGGGGGACTCAGGAGAGACCCAGTACTTC
TRBJ1-2 | TRBV19 | . | . | CASSIGDTRYGYTF | TGTGCCAGTAGTATCGGTGACACTCGCTATGGCTACACCTTC
TRBJ1-6 | TRBV30 | TRBD1 | . | CAWNPGTGNSPLHF | TGTGCCTGGAACCCCGGGACAGGGAATTCACCCCTCCACTTT
TRBJ1-1 | TRBV14 | . | . | CASSQDLGRATVAFF | TGTGCCAGCAGCCAAGATTTAGGCAGGGCCACTGTGGCTTTCTTT
TRBJ2-3 | TRBV9 | TRBD1 | . | CASSVTGGKDTQYF | TGTGCCAGCAGCGTTACAGGGGGGAAAGATACGCAGTATTTT
TRBJ1-5 | TRBV7-2 | TRBD1 | . | CASSLVGTGGQPQHF | TGTGCCAGCAGCTTAGTGGGGACAGGGGGTCAGCCCCAGCATTTT
TRBJ2-3 | TRBV7-3 | TRBD2 | . | CASSLLAGDSTDTQYF | TGTGCCAGCAGCTTACTAGCGGGGGATAGCACAGATACGCAGTATTTT
TRBJ1-2 | TRBV7-2 | . | . | CASSIVPDSYGYTF | TGTGCCAGCAGCATCGTGCCAGACTCCTATGGCTACACCTTC
TRBJ2-7 | TRBV7-6 | TRBD2 | . | CASSLGSGAHEQYF | TGTGCCAGCAGCTTGGGTAGCGGGGCACACGAGCAGTACTTC
TRBJ1-2 | TRBV30 | TRBD1 | . | CASGRDRPYGYTF | TGTGCCTCTGGCCGGGACAGACCCTATGGCTACACCTTC
TRBJ2-7 | TRBV3-1/TRBV3-2 | . | . | CASGAGNYEQYF | TGTGCCAGCGGGGCGGGGAACTACGAGCAGTACTTC
TRBJ2-2 | TRBV4-2 | TRBD1 | once | CASSQGDRDNGELFF | TGTGCCAGCAGCCAAGGGGACAGGGATAACGGGGAGCTGTTTTTT
TRBJ2-1 | TRBV15 | . | . | CATSRARAGGHAGRYNEQFF | TGTGCCACCAGCAGAGCGCGGGCAGGGGGACACGCCGGGAGATACAATGAGCAGTTCTTC
TRBJ2-7 | TRBV27 | . | . | CASSSTGEGYEQYF | TGTGCCAGCAGTTCGACAGGGGAGGGGTACGAGCAGTACTTC
TRBJ1-1 | TRBV6-5 | . | . | CASTLANTEAFF | TGTGCCAGCACCTTAGCAAACACTGAAGCTTTCTTT
TRBJ1-4 | TRBV2 | TRBD1 | . | CASSVPEGARNEKLFF | TGTGCCAGCAGTGTCCCGGAGGGGGCTCGGAATGAAAAACTGTTTTTT
TRBJ2-1 | TRBV18 | TRBD2 | few | CASSLRTSGDPKLYNEQFF | TGTGCCAGCTCACTTAGGACTAGCGGGGACCCAAAACTGTACAATGAGCAGTTCTTC
TRBJ2-1 | TRBV5-1 | . | . | CASSLVGASSYNEQFF | TGCGCCAGCAGCTTGGTAGGGGCGAGCTCCTACAATGAGCAGTTCTTC
TRBJ1-2 | TRBV9 | TRBD1 | . | CASRATGALSYGYTF | TGTGCCAGCAGGGCAACAGGGGCCCTCTCCTATGGCTACACCTTC
TRBJ2-3 | TRBV9 | . | . | CASSVIGETSTDTQYF | TGTGCCAGCAGCGTAATCGGGGAGACTAGCACAGATACGCAGTATTTT
TRBJ2-1 | TRBV3-1/TRBV3-2 | TRBD2 | once | CASSRLAGDVNEQFF | TGTGCCAGCAGCCGACTAGCGGGAGACGTCAATGAGCAGTTCTTC
TRBJ2-2 | TRBV7-7 | TRBD1 | . | CASSIGQGNTGELFF | TGTGCTAGCAGCATAGGACAGGGTAACACCGGGGAGCTGTTTTTT
TRBJ2-7 | TRBV12-3/TRBV12-4 | . | . | CASSFGSSYEQYF | TGTGCCAGCAGTTTTGGGAGCTCCTACGAGCAGTACTTC
TRBJ1-2 | TRBV7-9 | . | . | CASSSRGAGYGYTF | TGTGCCAGCAGCTCCCGGGGAGCTGGCTATGGCTACACCTTC
TRBJ1-2 | TRBV5-1 | TRBD1 | . | CASSFTVGGDNYGYTF | TGCGCCAGCAGCTTTACCGTAGGGGGCGACAACTATGGCTACACCTTC
TRBJ2-7 | TRBV5-8 | TRBD1 | . | CASSLQPGQGSYEQYF | TGTGCCAGCAGCTTGCAACCGGGACAGGGCTCCTACGAGCAGTACTTC
TRBJ1-5 | TRBV7-8 | . | few | CATSGRSNQPQHF | TGTGCCACCTCGGGGAGAAGCAATCAGCCCCAGCATTTT
TRBJ2-7 | TRBV11-3 | . | few | CASSLSQGREQYF | TGTGCCAGCAGCTTAAGTCAGGGTAGAGAGCAGTACTTC
TRBJ2-1 | TRBV24-1 | TRBD1 | . | CATSVGQPTYNEQFF | TGTGCCACCAGTGTGGGACAGCCTACCTACAATGAGCAGTTCTTC
TRBJ1-1 | TRBV4-1 | TRBD1 | . | CASSLVDRGPTEAFF | TGCGCCAGCAGCCTCGTGGACAGGGGGCCCACTGAAGCTTTCTTT
TRBJ2-7 | TRBV28 | TRBD1 | many | CASSSPGQGANEQYF | TGTGCCAGCAGTTCTCCGGGACAGGGGGCTAACGAGCAGTACTTC
TRBJ2-1 | TRBV27 | TRBD2 | . | CASTPLASGRGSYNEQFF | TGTGCCAGCACTCCTCTGGCTAGCGGGAGGGGAAGTTACAATGAGCAGTTCTTC
TRBJ2-2 | TRBV2 | . | . | CASSEGRGGAGELFF | TGTGCCAGCAGTGAAGGAAGAGGGGGAGCCGGGGAGCTGTTTTTT
TRBJ2-1 | TRBV29-1 | TRBD2 | . | CSVLGASGVNEQFF | TGCAGCGTTCTGGGGGCTAGCGGGGTAAATGAGCAGTTCTTC
TRBJ2-3 | TRBV28 | TRBD2 | . | CASSLLSGGGMTDTQYF | TGTGCCAGCAGTTTATTATCCGGGGGAGGGATGACAGATACGCAGTATTTT
TRBJ2-1 | TRBV7-3 | TRBD2 | once | CASSFGLADYNEQFF | TGTGCCAGCAGCTTTGGACTAGCGGACTACAATGAGCAGTTCTTC
TRBJ1-5 | TRBV4-3 | . | . | CASSQDYRDSNQPQHF | TGCGCCAGCAGCCAAGATTACAGAGATAGCAATCAGCCCCAGCATTTT
TRBJ1-4 | TRBV30 | . | . | CAWSDMGATEKLFF | TGTGCCTGGAGTGATATGGGGGCGACTGAAAAACTGTTTTTT
TRBJ2-2 | TRBV16 | TRBD1 | . | CASSQRQGYTGELFF | TGTGCCAGCAGCCAAAGACAGGGCTACACCGGGGAGCTGTTTTTT
TRBJ2-2 | TRBV11-3 | TRBD1 | . | CASSVSGTATGELFF | TGTGCCAGCAGCGTCTCCGGGACAGCCACCGGGGAGCTGTTTTTT